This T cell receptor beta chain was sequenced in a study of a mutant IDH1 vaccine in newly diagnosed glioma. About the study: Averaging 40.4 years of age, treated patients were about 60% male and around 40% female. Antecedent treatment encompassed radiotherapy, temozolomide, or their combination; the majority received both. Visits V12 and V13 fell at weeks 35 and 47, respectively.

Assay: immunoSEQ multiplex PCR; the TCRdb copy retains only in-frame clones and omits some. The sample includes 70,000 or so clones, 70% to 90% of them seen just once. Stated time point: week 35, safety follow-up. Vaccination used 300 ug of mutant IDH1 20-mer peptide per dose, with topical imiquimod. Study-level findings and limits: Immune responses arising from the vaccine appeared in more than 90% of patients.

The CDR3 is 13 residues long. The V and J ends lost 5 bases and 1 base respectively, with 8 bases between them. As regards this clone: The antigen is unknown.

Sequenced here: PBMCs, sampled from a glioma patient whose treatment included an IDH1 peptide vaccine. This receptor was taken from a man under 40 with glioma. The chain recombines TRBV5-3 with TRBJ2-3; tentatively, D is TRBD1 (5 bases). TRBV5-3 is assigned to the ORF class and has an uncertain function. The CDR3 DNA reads TGTGCCAGAAGGGACAATCGCACAGATACGCAGTATTTT. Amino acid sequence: CARRDNRTDTQYF.